This T cell receptor (beta chain) originates from a study of Tregs in tolerant kidney transplant recipients. After removal of 7 bases from V and 4 bases from J, the junction contained 11 bases not matched to a gene. Germline V gene sequence: CDR1 LNHDA, CDR2 SQIVND (reference sequence). CDR3 length equals 15 residues. To note about this clone: Its cognate antigen is unknown.

Unstimulated Tregs (CD4+CD25+CD127-) and CD4+CD25- non-Tregs were sorted from PBMCs. The study, taken as a whole, reports: Biological reproducibility was not directly addressed in this study. Findings come from small patient numbers and require larger validation.

Clones were read by immunoSEQ multiplex PCR, and TCRdb kept only the in-frame ones, dropping some. The table includes 75,000 to 95,000 clones, approximately 90% detected once. Material for sequencing was CD8+ T cells from blood. This TCR was sampled from a human donor in good health. The J gene is TRBJ1-2, the V gene TRBV19; 8 nucleotides line up with TRBD1. This CDR3 is CASIHSGQESYGYTF. The CDR3 DNA reads TGTGCCAGTATACACTCGGGACAGGAGAGCTATGGCTACACCTTC.